This T cell receptor (beta chain) appears in the sequencing data of a study of blood T cell repertoires in COVID-19. V lost 5 bases to trimming and J lost 1 base; unmatched junction nucleotides: 13. This CDR3 spans 18 amino acids. CDR1 MNHEY and CDR2 SMNVEV come from the germline V gene (reference sequence). Original analysis: Scientists estimated how many nucleated cells there were by amplifying reference gene primers. Assay: immunoSEQ multiplex PCR; the TCRdb copy retains only in-frame clones and omits some. The V and J calls and clone size were taken over from that table, and D and trimming were inferred from the DNA. The data contain around 63,000 clones, less than 80% of them singletons.

The receptor was derived from a human donor in a cohort sampled during active COVID-19. Specimen: peripheral blood. The chain joins TRBV27 to TRBJ2-4, with TRBD1 matching over 8 bases. The CDR3 sequence is CASSPTYGQGLAKNIQYF. The CDR3 region has the DNA TGTGCCAGCAGTCCAACATACGGACAGGGCTTGGCCAAAAACATTCAGTACTTC.